One and the same sample provided the 2 T cell receptor beta chains below, sequenced in a study of naive and memory T cell subsets. Two oligonucleotides, mixed equimolar, formed the beta constant-region primer covering TRBC1 and TRBC2. The ligated cDNA underwent four PCR rounds using SP2 and nested alpha and beta constant-region primers. From the UMI-ligation and nested PCR reads, TCRdb called clonotypes with MiXCR, one entry per CDR3 protein. This sample yields 150,000 or so distinct CDR3 sequences, of which 22% are seen a single time; about 0.11% belongs to the top ten. Which antigens these TCRs recognize remains unknown. General study findings and limits: Naive repertoires, especially CD8, held a few larger clonotypes, possibly memory cells re-expressing CD45RA.

Material for sequencing was naive CD4+ T cells from blood. The receptor source for this set is a human donor in good health.

A remark on this clonotype: A junction end diverges from the germline sequence, so it may reflect a read error. The chain joins TRBV29-1 to TRBJ2-7; D gene unclear. This CDR3 is 14 amino acids long. Germline CDR1 SQVTM, CDR2 ANQGSEA. The CDR3 here is CSVETPTEPYGQYF. The CDR3 DNA follows: TGCAGCGTTGAAACCCCAACCGAGCCCTACGGGCAGTACTTC.

The V and J genes are TRBV10-2 and TRBJ2-2; 11 nucleotides match TRBD1. The CDR3 covers 16 residues. V dropped 6 bases and J dropped 6; count of bases not matched to a gene: 9. Per germline, CDR1 WSHSY and CDR2 SAAADI. The CDR3 bases are TGCGCCAGCAGGGGACAGGGGGTTCGTTCGGCCGGGGAGCTGTTTTTT. This codes for CASRGQGVRSAGELFF.